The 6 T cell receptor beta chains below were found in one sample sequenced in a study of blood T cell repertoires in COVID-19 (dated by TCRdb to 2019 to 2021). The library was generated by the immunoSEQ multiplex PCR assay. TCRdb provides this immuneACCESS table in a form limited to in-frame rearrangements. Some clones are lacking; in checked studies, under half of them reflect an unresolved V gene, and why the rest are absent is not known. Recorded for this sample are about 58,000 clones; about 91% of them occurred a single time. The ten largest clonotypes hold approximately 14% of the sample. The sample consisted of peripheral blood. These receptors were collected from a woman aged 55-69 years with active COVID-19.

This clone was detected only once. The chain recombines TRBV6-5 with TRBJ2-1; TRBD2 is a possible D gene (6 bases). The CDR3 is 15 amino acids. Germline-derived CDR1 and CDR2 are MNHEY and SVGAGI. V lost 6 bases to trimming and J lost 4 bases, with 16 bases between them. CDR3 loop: CASRGLAGSYNEQFF. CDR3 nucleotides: TGTGCCAGCAGGGGTCTGGCGGGGTCTTACAATGAGCAGTTCTTC.

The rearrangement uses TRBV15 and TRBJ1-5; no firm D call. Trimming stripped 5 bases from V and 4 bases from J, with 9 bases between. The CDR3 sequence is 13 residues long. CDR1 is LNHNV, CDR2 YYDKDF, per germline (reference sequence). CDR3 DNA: TGTGCCACCAGCGGGCTAGCGAATCAGCCCCAGCATTTT. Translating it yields CATSGLANQPQHF.

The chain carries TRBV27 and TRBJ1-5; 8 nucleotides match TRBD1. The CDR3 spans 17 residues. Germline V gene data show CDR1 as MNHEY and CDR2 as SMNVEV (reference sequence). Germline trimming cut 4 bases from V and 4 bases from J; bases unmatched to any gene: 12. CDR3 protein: CASSSLVQGGLNQPQHF. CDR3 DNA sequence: TGTGCCAGCAGTTCCCTCGTACAGGGGGGGCTAAATCAGCCCCAGCATTTT.

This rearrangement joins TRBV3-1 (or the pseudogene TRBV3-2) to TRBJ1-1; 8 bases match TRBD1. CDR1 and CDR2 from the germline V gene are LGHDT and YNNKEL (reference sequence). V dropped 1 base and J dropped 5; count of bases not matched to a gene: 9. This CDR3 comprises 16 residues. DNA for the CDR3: TGTGCCAGCAGCCAAGTGGGTCAGGGGGCGGCGACTGAAGCTTTCTTT. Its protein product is CASSQVGQGAATEAFF.

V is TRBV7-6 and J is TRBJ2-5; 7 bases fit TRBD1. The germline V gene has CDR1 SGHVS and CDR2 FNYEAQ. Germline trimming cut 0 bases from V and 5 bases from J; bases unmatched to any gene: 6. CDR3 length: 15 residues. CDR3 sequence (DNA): TGTGCCAGCAGCTTAGCGCCGGAGACAGGGGAGACCCAGTACTTC. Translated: CASSLAPETGETQYF.

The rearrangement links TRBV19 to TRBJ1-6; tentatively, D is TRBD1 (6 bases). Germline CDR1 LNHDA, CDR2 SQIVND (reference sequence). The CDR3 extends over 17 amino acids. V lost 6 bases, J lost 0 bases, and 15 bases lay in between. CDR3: CASSNFQGSSYNSPLHF. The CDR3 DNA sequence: TGTGCCAGTAGCAACTTCCAGGGGAGCTCCTATAATTCACCCCTCCACTTT.